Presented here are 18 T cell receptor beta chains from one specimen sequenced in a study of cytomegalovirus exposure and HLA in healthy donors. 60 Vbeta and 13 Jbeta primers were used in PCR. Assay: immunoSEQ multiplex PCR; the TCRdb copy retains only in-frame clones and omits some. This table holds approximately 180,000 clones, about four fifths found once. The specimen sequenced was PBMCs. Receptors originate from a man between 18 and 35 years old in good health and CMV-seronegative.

The CDR3 region is CASSLGSLYEQYF. CDR3 bases: TGCGCCAGCTCCCTGGGCTCCCTCTACGAGCAGTACTTC. This sequence joins TRBV4-1 and TRBJ2-5; D remains unclear. The J call is uncertain, as TRBJ2-7 better fits the DNA end. The CDR3 totals 13 residues. The germline CDR1 and CDR2 sequences are MGHRA and YSYEKL.

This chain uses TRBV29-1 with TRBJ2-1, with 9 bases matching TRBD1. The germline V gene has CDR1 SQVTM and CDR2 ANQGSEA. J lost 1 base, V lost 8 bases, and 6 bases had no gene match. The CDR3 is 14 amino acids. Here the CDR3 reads CSFSGTGSYNEQFF. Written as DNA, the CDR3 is TGCAGCTTCTCCGGGACAGGGTCCTACAATGAGCAGTTCTTC.

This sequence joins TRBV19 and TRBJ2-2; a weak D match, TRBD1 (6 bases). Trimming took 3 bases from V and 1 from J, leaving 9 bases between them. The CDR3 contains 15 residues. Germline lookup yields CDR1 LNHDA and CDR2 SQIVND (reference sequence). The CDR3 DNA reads TGTGCCAGTAGTATTCGACAGGAGAACACCGGGGAGCTGTTTTTT. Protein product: CASSIRQENTGELFF.

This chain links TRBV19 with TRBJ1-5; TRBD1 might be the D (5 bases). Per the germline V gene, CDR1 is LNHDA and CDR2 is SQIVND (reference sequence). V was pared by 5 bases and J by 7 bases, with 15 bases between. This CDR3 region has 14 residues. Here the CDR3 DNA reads TGTGCCAGTAGTGCCGGGGGTTCCGGGCAGCCCCAGCATTTT. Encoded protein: CASSAGGSGQPQHF.

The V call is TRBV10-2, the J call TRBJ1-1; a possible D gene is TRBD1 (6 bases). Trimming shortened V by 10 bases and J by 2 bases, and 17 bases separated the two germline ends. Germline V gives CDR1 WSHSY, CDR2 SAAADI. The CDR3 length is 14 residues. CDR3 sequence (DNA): TGCGCCACCTCACAACAGGGACCAAACACTGAAGCTTTCTTT. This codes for CATSQQGPNTEAFF.

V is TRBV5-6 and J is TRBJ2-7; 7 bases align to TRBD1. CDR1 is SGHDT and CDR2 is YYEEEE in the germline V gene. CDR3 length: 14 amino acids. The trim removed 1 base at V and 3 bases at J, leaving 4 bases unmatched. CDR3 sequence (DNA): TGTGCCAGCAGCTTGACAGGGGTAGACTACGAGCAGTACTTC. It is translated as CASSLTGVDYEQYF.

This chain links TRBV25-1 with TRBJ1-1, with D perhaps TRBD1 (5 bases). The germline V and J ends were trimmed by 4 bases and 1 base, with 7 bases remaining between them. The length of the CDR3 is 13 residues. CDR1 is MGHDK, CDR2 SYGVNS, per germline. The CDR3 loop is CASSATGNTEAFF. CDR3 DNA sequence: TGTGCCAGCAGTGCTACAGGGAACACTGAAGCTTTCTTT.

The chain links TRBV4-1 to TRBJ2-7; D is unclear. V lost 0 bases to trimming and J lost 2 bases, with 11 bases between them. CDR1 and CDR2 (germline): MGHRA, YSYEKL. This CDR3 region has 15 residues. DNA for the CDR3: TGCGCCAGCAGCCAAGAATTCCCAACTGCCTACGAGCAGTACTTC. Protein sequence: CASSQEFPTAYEQYF.

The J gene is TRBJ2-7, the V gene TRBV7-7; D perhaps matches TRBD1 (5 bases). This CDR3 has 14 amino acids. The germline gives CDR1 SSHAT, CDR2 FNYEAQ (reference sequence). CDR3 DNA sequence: TGTGCTAGCTTAGTGTTTAGACAGATCTACGAGCAGTACTTC. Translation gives CASLVFRQIYEQYF.

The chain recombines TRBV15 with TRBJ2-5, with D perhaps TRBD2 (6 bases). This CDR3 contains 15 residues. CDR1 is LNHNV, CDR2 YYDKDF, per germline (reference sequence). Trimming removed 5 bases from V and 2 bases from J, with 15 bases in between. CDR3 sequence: CATSRVRGIQETQYF. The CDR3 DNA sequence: TGTGCCACCAGCCGTGTGCGGGGAATACAAGAGACCCAGTACTTC.

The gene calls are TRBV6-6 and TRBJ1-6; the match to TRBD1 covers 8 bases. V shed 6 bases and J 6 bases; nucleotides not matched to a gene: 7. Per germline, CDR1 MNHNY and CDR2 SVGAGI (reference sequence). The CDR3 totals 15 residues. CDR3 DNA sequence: TGTGCCAGCAGCCCGGACAGGGCGACTAATTCACCCCTCCACTTT. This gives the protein CASSPDRATNSPLHF.

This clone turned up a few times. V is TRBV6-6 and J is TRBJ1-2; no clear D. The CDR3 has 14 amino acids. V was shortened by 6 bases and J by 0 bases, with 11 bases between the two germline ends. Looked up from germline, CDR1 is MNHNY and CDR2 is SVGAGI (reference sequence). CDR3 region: CASRSTGTNYGYTF. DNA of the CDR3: TGTGCCAGCAGGTCCACGGGGACTAACTATGGCTACACCTTC.

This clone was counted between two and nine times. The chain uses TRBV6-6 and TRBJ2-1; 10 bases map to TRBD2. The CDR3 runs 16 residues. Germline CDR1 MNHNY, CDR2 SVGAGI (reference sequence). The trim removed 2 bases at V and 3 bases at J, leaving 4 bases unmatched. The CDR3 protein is CASSYPAGGLYNEQFF. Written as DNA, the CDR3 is TGTGCCAGCAGTTACCCAGCGGGGGGGCTCTACAATGAGCAGTTCTTC.

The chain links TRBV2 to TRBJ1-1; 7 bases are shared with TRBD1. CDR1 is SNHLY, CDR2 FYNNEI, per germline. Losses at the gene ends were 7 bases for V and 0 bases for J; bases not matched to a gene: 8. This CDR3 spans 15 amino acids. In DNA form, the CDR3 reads TGTGCCAGCACCAACCCCGGACAGGTGAACACTGAAGCTTTCTTT. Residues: CASTNPGQVNTEAFF. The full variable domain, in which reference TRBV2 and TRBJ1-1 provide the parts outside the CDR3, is EPEVTQTPSHQVTQMGQEVILRCVPISNHLYFYWYRQILGQKVEFLVSFYNNEISEKSEIFDDQFSVERPDGSNFTLKIRSTKLEDSAMYFCASTNPGQVNTEAFFGQGTRLTVV.

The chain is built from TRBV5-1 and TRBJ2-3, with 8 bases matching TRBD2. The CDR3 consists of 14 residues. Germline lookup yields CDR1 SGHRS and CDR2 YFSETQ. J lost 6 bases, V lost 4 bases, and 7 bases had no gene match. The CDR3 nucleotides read TGCGCCAGCAGCCTTAGCGGGGCTCAGGATACGCAGTATTTT. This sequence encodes CASSLSGAQDTQYF.

The CDR3 reads CASSPVLAGVGDIQYF. CDR3 coding DNA: TGCGCCAGCAGCCCGGTACTAGCGGGAGTCGGGGACATTCAGTACTTC. This chain links TRBV5-1 with TRBJ2-4, with TRBD2 matching over 11 bases. The CDR3 loop spans 16 amino acids. CDR1 and CDR2 (germline): SGHRS, YFSETQ. V lost 4 bases to trimming and J lost 8 bases; unmatched junction nucleotides: 11. The full variable domain, in which reference TRBV5-1 and TRBJ2-4 provide the parts outside the CDR3, is KAGVTQTPRYLIKTRGQQVTLSCSPISGHRSVSWYQQTPGQGLQFLFEYFSETQRNKGNFPGRFSGRQFSNSRSEMNVSTLELGDSALYLCASSPVLAGVGDIQYFGAGTRLSVL.

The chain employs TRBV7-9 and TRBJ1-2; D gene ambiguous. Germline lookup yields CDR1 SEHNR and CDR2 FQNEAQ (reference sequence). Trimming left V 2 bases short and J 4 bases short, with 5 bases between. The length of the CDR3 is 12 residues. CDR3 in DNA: TGTGCCAGCAGCTTATCGTTCTATGGCTACACCTTC. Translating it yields CASSLSFYGYTF.

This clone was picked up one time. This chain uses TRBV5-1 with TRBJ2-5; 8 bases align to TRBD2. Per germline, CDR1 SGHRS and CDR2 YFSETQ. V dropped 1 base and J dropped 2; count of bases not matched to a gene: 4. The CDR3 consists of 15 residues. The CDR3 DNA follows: TGCGCCAGCAGCTTGCGGGGGGGCCAACAAGAGACCCAGTACTTC. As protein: CASSLRGGQQETQYF. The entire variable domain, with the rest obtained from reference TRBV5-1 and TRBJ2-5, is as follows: KAGVTQTPRYLIKTRGQQVTLSCSPISGHRSVSWYQQTPGQGLQFLFEYFSETQRNKGNFPGRFSGRQFSNSRSEMNVSTLELGDSALYLCASSLRGGQQETQYFGPGTRLLVL.